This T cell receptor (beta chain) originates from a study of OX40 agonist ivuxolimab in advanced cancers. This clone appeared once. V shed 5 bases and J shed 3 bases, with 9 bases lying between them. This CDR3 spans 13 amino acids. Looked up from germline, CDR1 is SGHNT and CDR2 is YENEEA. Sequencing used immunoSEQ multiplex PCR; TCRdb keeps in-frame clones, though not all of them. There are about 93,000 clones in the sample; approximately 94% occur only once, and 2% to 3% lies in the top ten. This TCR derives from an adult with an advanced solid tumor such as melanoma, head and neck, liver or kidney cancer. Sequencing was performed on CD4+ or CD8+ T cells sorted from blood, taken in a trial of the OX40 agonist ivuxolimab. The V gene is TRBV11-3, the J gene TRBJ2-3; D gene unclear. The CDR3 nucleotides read TGTGCCAGCAGCGAGGAGATTACAGATACGCAGTATTTT. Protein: CASSEEITDTQYF.